This entry describes one TCR beta chain. These data come from a study of blood T cell repertoires in COVID-19. In the study overall: Spain, Italy and the United States supplied samples that represented acute and convalescent COVID-19. From T cells, B-cell-depleted T cells, or PBMCs came the material, which was cDNA or gDNA.

Per the original methods: Amplified reference gene primers provided the basis for estimating nucleated cell counts. Measured with immunoSEQ multiplex PCR; TCRdb has only the in-frame clones, and not every one. That table furnishes V, J and clone size, whereas the DNA furnished D and trimming. The sample contains some 250,000 clones, 86% of which appear only once. Sequencing was performed on peripheral blood. This receptor was identified in a woman aged 30 to 39 with COVID-19, enrolled during active disease.

CDR3 residues: CSVLGGRSGNTIYF. The DNA of the CDR3 is TGCAGCGTTCTCGGCGGGCGCTCTGGAAACACCATATATTTT. The chain links TRBV29-1 to TRBJ1-3; D remains unclear. V lost 5 bases and J lost 0, with 11 bases in between. The CDR3 consists of 14 residues. Germline V gene data show CDR1 as SQVTM and CDR2 as ANQGSEA.